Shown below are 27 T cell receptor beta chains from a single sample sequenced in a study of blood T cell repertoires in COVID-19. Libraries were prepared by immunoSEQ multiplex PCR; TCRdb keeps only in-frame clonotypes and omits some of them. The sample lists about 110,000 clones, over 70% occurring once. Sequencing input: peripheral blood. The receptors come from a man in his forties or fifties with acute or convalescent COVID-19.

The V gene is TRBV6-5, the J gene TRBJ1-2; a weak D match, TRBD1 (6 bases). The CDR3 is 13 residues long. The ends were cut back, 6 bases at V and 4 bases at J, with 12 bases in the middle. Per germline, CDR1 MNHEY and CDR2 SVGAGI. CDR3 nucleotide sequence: TGTGCCAGCAGCCCCCGGGACACCTATGGCTACACCTTC. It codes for CASSPRDTYGYTF.

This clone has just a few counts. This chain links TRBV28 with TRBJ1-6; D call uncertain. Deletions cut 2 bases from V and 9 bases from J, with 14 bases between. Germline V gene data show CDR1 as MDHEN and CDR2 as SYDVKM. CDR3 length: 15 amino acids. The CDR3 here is CASSLSTGYRSPLHF. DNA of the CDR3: TGTGCCAGCAGTTTAAGCACGGGGTATCGTTCACCCCTCCACTTT. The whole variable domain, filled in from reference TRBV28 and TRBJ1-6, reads DVKVTQSSRYLVKRTGEKVFLECVQDMDHENMFWYRQDPGLGLRLIYFSYDVKMKEKGDIPEGYSVSREKKERFSLILESASTNQTSMYLCASSLSTGYRSPLHFGNGTRLTVT.

CDR3 coding DNA: TGTGCCAGTAGTCGGGCGGGGGGCGAGCCCCAGCATTTT. The encoded protein is CASSRAGGEPQHF. The chain uses TRBV19 and TRBJ1-5; D is possibly TRBD1 (6 bases). V gave up 5 bases and J gave up 8 bases, with 13 bases separating them. This CDR3 region has 13 residues. The germline gives CDR1 LNHDA, CDR2 SQIVND (reference sequence).

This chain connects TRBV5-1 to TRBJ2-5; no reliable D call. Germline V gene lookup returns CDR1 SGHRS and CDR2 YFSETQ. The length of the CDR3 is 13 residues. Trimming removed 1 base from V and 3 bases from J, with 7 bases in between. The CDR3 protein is CASSLFVEETQYF. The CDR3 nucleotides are TGCGCCAGCAGCTTGTTTGTCGAAGAGACCCAGTACTTC.

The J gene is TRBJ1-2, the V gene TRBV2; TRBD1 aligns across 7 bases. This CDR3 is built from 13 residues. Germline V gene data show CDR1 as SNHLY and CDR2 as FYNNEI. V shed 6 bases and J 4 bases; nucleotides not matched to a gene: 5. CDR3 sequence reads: CASSDRAGYGYTF. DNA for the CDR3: TGTGCCAGCAGCGACAGGGCAGGCTATGGCTACACCTTC. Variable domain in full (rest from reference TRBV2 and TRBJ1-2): EPEVTQTPSHQVTQMGQEVILRCVPISNHLYFYWYRQILGQKVEFLVSFYNNEISEKSEIFDDQFSVERPDGSNFTLKIRSTKLEDSAMYFCASSDRAGYGYTFGSGTRLTVV.

As DNA, the CDR3 is TGCAGCGTTCTCAAACTAGCGGGGACAGCCTACGAGCAGTACTTC. Its translation: CSVLKLAGTAYEQYF. The V and J genes are TRBV29-1 and TRBJ2-7; 10 nucleotides line up with TRBD2. J was trimmed by 2 bases and V by 5 bases; bases with no gene match: 9. The length of the CDR3 is 15 residues. Germline CDR1 SQVTM, CDR2 ANQGSEA.

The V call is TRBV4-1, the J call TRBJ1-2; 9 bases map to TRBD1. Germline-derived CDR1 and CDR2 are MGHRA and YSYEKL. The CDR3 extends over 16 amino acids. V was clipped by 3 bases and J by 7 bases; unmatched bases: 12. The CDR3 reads CASSHDNSDRGPGYTF. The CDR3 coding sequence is TGCGCCAGCAGCCATGACAACTCGGACAGGGGTCCTGGCTACACCTTC.

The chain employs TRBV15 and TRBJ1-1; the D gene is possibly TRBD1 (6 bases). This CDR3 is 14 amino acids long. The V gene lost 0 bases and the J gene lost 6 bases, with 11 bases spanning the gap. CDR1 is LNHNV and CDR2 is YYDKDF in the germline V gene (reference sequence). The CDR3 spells CATSRDRGYAEAFF. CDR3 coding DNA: TGTGCCACCAGCAGAGACAGGGGTTATGCTGAAGCTTTCTTT. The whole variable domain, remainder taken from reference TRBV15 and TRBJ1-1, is DAMVIQNPRYQVTQFGKPVTLSCSQTLNHNVMYWYQQKSSQAPKLLFHYYDKDFNNEADTPDNFQSRRPNTSFCFLDIRSPGLGDTAMYLCATSRDRGYAEAFFGQGTRLTVV.

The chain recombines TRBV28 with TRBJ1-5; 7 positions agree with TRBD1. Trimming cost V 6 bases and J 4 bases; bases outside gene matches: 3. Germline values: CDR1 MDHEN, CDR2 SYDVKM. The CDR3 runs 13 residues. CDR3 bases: TGTGCCAGCAGGCCAGGGGGTAATCAGCCCCAGCATTTT. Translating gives CASRPGGNQPQHF. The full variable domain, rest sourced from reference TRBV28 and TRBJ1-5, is DVKVTQSSRYLVKRTGEKVFLECVQDMDHENMFWYRQDPGLGLRLIYFSYDVKMKEKGDIPEGYSVSREKKERFSLILESASTNQTSMYLCASRPGGNQPQHFGDGTRLSIL.

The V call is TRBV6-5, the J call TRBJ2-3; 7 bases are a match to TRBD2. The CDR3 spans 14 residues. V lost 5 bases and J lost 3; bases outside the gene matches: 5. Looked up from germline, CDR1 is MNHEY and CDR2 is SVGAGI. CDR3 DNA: TGTGCCAGCAGTAGGACTAGTTTTACAGATACGCAGTATTTT. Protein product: CASSRTSFTDTQYF.

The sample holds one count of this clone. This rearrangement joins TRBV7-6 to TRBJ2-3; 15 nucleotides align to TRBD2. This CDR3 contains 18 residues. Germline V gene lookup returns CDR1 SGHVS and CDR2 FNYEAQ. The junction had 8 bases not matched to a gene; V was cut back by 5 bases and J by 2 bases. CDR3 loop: CASSPGTSGGMFTDTQYF. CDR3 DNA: TGTGCCAGCAGCCCCGGGACTAGCGGGGGGATGTTCACAGATACGCAGTATTTT.

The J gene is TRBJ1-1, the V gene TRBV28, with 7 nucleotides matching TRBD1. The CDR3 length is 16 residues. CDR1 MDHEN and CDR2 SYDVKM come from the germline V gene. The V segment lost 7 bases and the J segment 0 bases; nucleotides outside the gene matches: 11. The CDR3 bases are TGTGCCAGCAACCCGGCGAGGGGGCCTATGAACACTGAAGCTTTCTTT. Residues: CASNPARGPMNTEAFF. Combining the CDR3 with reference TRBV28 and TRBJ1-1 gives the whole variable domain DVKVTQSSRYLVKRTGEKVFLECVQDMDHENMFWYRQDPGLGLRLIYFSYDVKMKEKGDIPEGYSVSREKKERFSLILESASTNQTSMYLCASNPARGPMNTEAFFGQGTRLTVV.

DNA for the CDR3: TGTGCCAGCAGCTTACGGGACAGGGGGGACTATGGCTACACCTTC. Translation: CASSLRDRGDYGYTF. The J gene is TRBJ1-2, the V gene TRBV7-9, with 11 bases that match TRBD1. V dropped 2 bases and J dropped 3; count of bases not matched to a gene: 2. The V gene's germline CDR1 is SEHNR and CDR2 FQNEAQ (reference sequence). CDR3 length: 15 residues.

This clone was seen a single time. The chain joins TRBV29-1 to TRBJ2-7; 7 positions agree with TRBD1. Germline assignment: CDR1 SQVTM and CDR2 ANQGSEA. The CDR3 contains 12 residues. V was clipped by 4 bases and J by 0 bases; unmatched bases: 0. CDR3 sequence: CSVGDSSYEQYV. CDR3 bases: TGCAGCGTTGGGGACAGCTCCTACGAGCAGTACGTC.

This CDR3 is CASSLSRGENSPLHF. In DNA form, the CDR3 reads TGCGCCAGCAGCTTATCCAGGGGGGAAAATTCACCCCTCCACTTT. The chain recombines TRBV5-1 with TRBJ1-6, with TRBD1 identical over 7 bases. V shed 2 bases and J 7 bases; nucleotides not matched to a gene: 6. Per the germline V gene, CDR1 is SGHRS and CDR2 is YFSETQ. This CDR3 region has 15 residues.

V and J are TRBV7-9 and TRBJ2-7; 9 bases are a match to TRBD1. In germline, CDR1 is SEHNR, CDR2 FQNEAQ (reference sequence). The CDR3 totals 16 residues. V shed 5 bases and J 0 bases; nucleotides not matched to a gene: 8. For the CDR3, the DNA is TGTGCCAGCAGCCAACAGGACAGGGGCCCCTCCTACGAGCAGTACTTC. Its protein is CASSQQDRGPSYEQYF.

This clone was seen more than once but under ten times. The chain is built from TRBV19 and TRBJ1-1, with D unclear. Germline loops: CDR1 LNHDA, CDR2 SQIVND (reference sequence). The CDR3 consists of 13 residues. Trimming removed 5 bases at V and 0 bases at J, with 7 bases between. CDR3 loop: CASSLTLNTEAFF. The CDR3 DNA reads TGTGCCAGTAGTCTGACTCTGAACACTGAAGCTTTCTTT.

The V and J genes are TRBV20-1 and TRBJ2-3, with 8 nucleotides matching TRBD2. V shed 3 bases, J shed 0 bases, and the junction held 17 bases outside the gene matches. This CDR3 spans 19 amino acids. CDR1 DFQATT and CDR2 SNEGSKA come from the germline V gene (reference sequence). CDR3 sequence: CSASMAVAGPFLSTDTQYF. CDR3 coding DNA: TGCAGTGCTAGTATGGCCGTAGCGGGGCCTTTCCTTAGCACAGATACGCAGTATTTT.

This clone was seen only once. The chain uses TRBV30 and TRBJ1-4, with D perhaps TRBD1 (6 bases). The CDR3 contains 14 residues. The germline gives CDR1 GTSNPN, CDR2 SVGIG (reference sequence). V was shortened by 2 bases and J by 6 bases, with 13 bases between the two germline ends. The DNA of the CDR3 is TGTGCCTGGAGTACAGGGATAAAAGATGAAAAACTGTTTTTT. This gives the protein CAWSTGIKDEKLFF.

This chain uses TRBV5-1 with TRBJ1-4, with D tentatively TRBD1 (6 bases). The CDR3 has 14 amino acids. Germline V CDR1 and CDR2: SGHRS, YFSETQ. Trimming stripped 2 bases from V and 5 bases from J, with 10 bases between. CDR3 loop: CASSLTGTNEKLFF. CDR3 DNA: TGCGCCAGCAGCTTAACGGGGACAAATGAAAAACTGTTTTTT.

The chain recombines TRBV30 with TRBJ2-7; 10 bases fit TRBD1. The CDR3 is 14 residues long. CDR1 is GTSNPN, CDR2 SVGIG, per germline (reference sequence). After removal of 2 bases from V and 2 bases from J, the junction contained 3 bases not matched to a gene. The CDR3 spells CAWSNGQGAYEQYF. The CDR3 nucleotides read TGTGCCTGGAGTAACGGACAGGGGGCCTACGAGCAGTACTTC.

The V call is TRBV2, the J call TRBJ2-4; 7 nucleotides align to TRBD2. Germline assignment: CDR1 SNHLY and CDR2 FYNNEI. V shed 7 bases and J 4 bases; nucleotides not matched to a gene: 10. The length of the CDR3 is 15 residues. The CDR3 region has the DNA TGTGCCAGCAACACTGGGGGGGTGGTGAAAAACATTCAGTACTTC. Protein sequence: CASNTGGVVKNIQYF.

CDR3 sequence reads: CASSLGQNQPQHF. DNA for the CDR3: TGTGCCAGCAGCTTGGGACAGAATCAGCCCCAGCATTTT. This chain connects TRBV5-5 to TRBJ1-5, with D possibly TRBD1 on 5 matching bases. Trimming removed 0 bases from V and 4 bases from J, with 5 bases in between. The CDR3 is 13 residues long. Per the germline V gene, CDR1 is SGHKS and CDR2 is YYEKEE (reference sequence).

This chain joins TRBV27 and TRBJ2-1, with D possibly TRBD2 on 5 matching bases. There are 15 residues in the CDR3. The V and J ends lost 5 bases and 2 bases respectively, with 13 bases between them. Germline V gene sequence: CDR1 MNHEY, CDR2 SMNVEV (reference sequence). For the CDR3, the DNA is TGTGCCAGCAGTCCGAGGGAACTAACCTACAATGAGCAGTTCTTC. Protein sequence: CASSPRELTYNEQFF.

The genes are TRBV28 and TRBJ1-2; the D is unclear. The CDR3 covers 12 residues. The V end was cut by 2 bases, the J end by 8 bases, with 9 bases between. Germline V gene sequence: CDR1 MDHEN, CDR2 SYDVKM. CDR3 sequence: CASSLDRGGYTF. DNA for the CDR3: TGTGCCAGCAGTTTAGACCGCGGAGGCTACACCTTC.

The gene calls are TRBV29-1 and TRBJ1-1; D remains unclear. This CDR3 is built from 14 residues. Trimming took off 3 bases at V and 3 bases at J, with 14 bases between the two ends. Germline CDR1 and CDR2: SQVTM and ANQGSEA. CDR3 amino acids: CSVEGGISHTEAFF. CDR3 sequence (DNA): TGCAGCGTTGAGGGAGGGATATCGCACACTGAAGCTTTCTTT.

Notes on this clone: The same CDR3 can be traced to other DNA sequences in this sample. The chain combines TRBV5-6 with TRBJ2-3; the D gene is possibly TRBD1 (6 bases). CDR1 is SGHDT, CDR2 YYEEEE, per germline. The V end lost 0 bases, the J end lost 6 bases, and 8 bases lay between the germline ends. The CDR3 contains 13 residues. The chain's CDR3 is CASSLVGADTQYF. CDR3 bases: TGTGCCAGCAGCTTGGTGGGGGCGGATACGCAGTATTTT.